This section outlines one T cell receptor (beta chain) sequence together with its context. Original processing methods: Estimated nucleated cell counts came from reference gene primer amplification. Only in-frame clones appear in the TCRdb table, and some are missing; sequencing was by immunoSEQ multiplex PCR. D and trimming were read from the DNA, whereas the V and J calls and clone size are those reported in that table. The sample includes about 200,000 clones, 65% to 90% of them seen just once. This sample stems from a study of blood T cell repertoires in COVID-19. On the study more broadly: T cells, B-cell-depleted T cells, or PBMCs provided the cDNA or gDNA that served as material.

Between the trimmed V and J ends, which lost 2 bases and 5 bases, there was a span of 13 bases. The length of the CDR3 is 14 residues. The V gene's germline CDR1 is SGHRS and CDR2 YFSETQ. The TCR comes from a man in his forties or fifties with active or convalescent COVID-19. The chain is built from TRBV5-1 and TRBJ2-5; TRBD1 might be the D (6 bases). Sequences were obtained from peripheral blood. The CDR3 loop is CASSFGGGAETQYF. The CDR3 DNA follows: TGCGCCAGCAGCTTTGGTGGGGGCGCGGAGACCCAGTACTTC. Variable domain in full (rest from reference TRBV5-1 and TRBJ2-5): KAGVTQTPRYLIKTRGQQVTLSCSPISGHRSVSWYQQTPGQGLQFLFEYFSETQRNKGNFPGRFSGRQFSNSRSEMNVSTLELGDSALYLCASSFGGGAETQYFGPGTRLLVL.